This entry concerns a single T cell receptor beta chain. This record comes from a study of blood T cell repertoires in COVID-19. The CDR3 is made up of 15 amino acids. The V gene lost 5 bases and the J gene lost 2 bases, with 13 bases spanning the gap. Looked up from germline, CDR1 is LNHDA and CDR2 is SQIVND (reference sequence). Here immunoSEQ multiplex PCR was the method, and the copy in TCRdb shows in-frame clones only, minus some. Found here are roughly 310,000 clones, 90% of them singletons; the top ten hold roughly 2.6%. Sequenced input: PBMCs or T cells enriched from blood (not recorded which). This chain uses TRBV19 with TRBJ1-3; D perhaps matches TRBD1 (6 bases). The receptor was derived from a man between 60 and 70 years old who had recovered from COVID-19. CDR3 nucleotide sequence: TGTGCCAGTAGTGTAGGGACACATGCTGGAAACACCATATATTTT. This translates into CASSVGTHAGNTIYF.